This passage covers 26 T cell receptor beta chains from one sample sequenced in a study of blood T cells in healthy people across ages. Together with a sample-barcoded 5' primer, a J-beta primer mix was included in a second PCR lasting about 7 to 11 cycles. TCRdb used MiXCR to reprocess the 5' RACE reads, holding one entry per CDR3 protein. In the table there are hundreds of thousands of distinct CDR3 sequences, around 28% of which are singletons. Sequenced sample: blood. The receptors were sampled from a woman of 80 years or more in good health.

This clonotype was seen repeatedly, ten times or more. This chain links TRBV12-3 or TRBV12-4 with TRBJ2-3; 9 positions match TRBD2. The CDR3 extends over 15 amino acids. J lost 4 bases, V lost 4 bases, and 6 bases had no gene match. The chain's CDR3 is CASSSHSGGSDTQYF. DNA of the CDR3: TGTGCCAGCAGTTCACATAGCGGGGGTTCAGATACGCAGTATTTT.

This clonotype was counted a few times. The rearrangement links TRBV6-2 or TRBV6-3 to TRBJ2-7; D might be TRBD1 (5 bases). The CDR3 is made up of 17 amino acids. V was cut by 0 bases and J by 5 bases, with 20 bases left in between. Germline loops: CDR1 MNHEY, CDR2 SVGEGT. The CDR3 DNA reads TGTGCCAGCAGTTACTCCGCAGGGCACGACCAAAAGCACGAGCAGTACTTC. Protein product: CASSYSAGHDQKHEQYF.

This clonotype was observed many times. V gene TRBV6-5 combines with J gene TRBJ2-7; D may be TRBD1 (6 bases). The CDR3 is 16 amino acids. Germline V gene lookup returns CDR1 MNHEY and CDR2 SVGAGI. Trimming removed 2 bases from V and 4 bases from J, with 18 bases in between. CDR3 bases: TGTGCCAGCAGTTACATGGTACAGGGCGGTAGGTACGAGCAGTACTTC. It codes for CASSYMVQGGRYEQYF.

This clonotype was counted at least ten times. The DNA of the CDR3 is TGTGCCAGCAGCTTAGTATCGGGGAGGGTGCAGGGTACGCAGTATTTT. This gives the protein CASSLVSGRVQGTQYF. The V and J genes are TRBV7-2 and TRBJ2-3; 7 nucleotides agree with TRBD2. The CDR3 totals 16 residues. The J segment lost 8 bases and the V segment lost 1 base, leaving 12 bases of the junction unmatched. In germline, CDR1 is SGHTA, CDR2 FQGNSA.

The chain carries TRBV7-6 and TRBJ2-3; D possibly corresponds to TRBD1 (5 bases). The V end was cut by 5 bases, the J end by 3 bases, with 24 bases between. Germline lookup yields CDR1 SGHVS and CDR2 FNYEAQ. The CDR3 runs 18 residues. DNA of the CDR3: TGTGCCAGCAGCATTGTATCTCCCGGGCAGGGATTGACAGATACGCAGTATTTT. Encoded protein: CASSIVSPGQGLTDTQYF.

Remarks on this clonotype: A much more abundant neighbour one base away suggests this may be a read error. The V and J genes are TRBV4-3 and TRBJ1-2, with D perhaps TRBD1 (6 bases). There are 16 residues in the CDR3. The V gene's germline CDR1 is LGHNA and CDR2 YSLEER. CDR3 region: CASSRTGSFPRYGCTF. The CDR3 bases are TGCGCCAGCAGCCGAACAGGGAGCTTCCCGAGATATGGCTGCACCTTC.

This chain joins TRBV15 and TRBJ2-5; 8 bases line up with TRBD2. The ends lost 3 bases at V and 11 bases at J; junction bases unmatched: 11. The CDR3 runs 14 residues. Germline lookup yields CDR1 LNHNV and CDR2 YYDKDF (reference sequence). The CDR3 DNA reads TGTGCCACCAGCAGCGGGGGGGCCTACAATGAGCAGTACTTC. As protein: CATSSGGAYNEQYF.

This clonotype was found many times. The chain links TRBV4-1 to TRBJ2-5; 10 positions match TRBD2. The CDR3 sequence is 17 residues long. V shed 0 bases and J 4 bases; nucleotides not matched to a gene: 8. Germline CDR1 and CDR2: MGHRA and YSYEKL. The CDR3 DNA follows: TGCGCCAGCAGCCAAGATAACCAGCGGGGGGGCCGAGAGACCCAGTACTTC. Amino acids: CASSQDNQRGGRETQYF.

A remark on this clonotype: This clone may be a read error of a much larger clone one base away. CDR3 loop: CASSGGQGSETQYF. CDR3 DNA: TGCGCCAGCAGCGGGGGACAGGGCTCGGAGACCCAGTACTTC. This rearrangement joins TRBV5-1 to TRBJ2-5; 9 nucleotides line up with TRBD1. This CDR3 contains 14 residues. V lost 4 bases and J lost 5; bases outside the gene matches: 6. Per germline, CDR1 SGHRS and CDR2 YFSETQ.

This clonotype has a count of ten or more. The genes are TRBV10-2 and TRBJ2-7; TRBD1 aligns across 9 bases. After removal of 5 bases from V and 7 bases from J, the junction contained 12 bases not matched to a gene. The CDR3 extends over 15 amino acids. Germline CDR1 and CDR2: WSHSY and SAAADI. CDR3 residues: CASSSTGTGTGEQYF. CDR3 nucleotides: TGCGCCAGCAGTTCAACCGGGACAGGGACGGGGGAGCAGTACTTC.

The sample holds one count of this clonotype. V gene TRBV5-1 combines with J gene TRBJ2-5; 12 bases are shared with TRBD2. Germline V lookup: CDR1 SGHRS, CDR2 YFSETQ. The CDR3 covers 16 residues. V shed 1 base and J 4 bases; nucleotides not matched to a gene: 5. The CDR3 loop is CASSLRLAGDRETQYF. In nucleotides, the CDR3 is TGCGCCAGCAGCTTGCGACTAGCGGGAGATCGAGAGACCCAGTACTTC.

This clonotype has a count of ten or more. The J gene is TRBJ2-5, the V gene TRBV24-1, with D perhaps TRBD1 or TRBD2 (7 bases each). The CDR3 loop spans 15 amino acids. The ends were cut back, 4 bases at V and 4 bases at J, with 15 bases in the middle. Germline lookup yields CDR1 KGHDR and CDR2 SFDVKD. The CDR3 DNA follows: TGTGCCACCAGTGACCCAGACAGGGAGGGAGAGACCCAGTACTTC. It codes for CATSDPDREGETQYF.

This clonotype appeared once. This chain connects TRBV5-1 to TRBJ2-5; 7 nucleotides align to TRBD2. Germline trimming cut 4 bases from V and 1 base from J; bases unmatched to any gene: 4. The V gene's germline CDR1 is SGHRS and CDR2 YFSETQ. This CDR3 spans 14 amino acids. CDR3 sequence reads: CASSRGVSQETQYF. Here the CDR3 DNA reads TGCGCCAGCAGCCGGGGGGTATCCCAAGAGACCCAGTACTTC.

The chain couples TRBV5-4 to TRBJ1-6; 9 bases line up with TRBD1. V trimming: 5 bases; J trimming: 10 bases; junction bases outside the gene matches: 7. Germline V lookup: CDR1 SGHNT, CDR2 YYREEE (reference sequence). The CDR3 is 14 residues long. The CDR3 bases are TGTGCCAGCAGGGCCGGGACAGGGCAGTCACCCCTCCACTTT. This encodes CASRAGTGQSPLHF.

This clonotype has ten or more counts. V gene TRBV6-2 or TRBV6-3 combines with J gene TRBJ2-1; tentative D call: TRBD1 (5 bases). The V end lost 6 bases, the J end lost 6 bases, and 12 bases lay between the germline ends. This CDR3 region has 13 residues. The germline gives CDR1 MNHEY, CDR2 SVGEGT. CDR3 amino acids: CASSLDSVNEQFF. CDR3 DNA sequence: TGTGCCAGCAGCCTCGACAGCGTCAATGAGCAGTTCTTC.

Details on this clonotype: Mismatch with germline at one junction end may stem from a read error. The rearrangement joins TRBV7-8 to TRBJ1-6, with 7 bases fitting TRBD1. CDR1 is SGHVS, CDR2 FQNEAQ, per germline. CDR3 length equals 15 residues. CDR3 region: CASRLGTANNSPLHF. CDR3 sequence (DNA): TGTGCCAGCAGATTAGGGACAGCAAATAATTCACCCCTCCACTTT.

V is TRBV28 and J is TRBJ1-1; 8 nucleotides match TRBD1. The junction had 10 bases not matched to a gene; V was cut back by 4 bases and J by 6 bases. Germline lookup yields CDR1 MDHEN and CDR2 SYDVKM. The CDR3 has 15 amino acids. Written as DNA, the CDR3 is TGTGCCAGCAGTTCCCCGCAGGGGGCCGACGCTGAAGCTTTCTTT. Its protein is CASSSPQGADAEAFF.

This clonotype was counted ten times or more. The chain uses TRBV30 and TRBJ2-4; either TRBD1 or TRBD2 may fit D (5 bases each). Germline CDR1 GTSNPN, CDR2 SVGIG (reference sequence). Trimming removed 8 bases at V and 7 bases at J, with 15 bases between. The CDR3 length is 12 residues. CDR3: CAGHVEGNIQYF. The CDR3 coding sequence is TGTGCCGGGCATGTAGAGGGGAACATTCAGTACTTC.

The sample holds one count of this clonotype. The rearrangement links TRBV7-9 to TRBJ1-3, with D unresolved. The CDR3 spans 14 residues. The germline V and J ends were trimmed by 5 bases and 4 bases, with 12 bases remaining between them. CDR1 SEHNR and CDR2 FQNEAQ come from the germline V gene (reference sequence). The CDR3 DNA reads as TGTGCCAGCAGCCTACTGACAATCGGAAACACCATATATTTT. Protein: CASSLLTIGNTIYF.

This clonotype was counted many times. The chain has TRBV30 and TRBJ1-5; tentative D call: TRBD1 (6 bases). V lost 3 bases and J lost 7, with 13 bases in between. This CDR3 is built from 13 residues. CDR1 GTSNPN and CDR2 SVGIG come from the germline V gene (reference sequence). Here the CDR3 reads CAWRQGTRQPQHF. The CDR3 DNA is TGTGCCTGGAGGCAGGGGACTCGGCAGCCCCAGCATTTT.

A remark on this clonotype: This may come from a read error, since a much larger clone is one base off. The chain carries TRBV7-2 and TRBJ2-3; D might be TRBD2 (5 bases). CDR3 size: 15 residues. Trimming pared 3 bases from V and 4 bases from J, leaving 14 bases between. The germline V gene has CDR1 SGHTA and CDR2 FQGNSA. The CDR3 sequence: CASSFPAAGADTQYF. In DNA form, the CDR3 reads TGTGCCAGCAGCTTTCCAGCGGCCGGCGCAGATACGCAGTATTTT.

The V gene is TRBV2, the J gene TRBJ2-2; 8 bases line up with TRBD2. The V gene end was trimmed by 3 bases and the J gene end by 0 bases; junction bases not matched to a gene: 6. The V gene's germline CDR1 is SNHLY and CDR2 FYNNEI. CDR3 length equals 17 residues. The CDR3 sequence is CASSDTRSGANTGELFF. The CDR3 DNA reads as TGTGCCAGCAGTGATACTCGTAGCGGGGCGAACACCGGGGAGCTGTTTTTT.

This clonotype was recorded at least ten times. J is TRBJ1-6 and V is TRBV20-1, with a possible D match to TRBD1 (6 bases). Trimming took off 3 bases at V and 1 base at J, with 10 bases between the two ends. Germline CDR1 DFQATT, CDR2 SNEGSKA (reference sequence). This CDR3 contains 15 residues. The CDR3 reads CSASLGASYNSPLHF. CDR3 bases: TGCAGTGCTAGTTTGGGGGCGTCCTATAATTCACCCCTCCACTTT.

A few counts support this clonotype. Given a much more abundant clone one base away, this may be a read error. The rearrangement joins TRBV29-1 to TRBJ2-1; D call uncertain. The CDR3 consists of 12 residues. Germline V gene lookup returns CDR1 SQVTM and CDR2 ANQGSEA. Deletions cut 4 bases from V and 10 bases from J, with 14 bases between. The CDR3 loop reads CSVGSFSYEQFF. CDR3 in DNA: TGCAGCGTTGGTTCTTTTTCCTACGAGCAGTTCTTC.

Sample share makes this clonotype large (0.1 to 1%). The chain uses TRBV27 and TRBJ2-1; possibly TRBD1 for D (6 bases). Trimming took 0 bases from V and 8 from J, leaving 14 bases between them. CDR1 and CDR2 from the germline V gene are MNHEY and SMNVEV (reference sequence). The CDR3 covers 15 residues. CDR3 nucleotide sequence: TGTGCCAGCAGTTTATCAGCAGGGGTGATGGATGAGCAGTTCTTC. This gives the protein CASSLSAGVMDEQFF.

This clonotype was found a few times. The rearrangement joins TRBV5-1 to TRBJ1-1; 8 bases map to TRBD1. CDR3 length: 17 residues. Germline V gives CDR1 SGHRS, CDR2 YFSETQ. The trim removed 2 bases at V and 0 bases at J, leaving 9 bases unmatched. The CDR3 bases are TGCGCCAGCAGCTTTACCGGGACAGGAAACATGAACACTGAAGCTTTCTTT. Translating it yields CASSFTGTGNMNTEAFF.